The source of this T cell receptor beta chain is a study of OX40 agonist ivuxolimab in advanced cancers. Background on the study: People who had prior anti-PD-1, anti-PD-L1 or anti-CTLA-4 therapy could take part, and around 39% had some. General observations from the study: Relative to CD4+ cells, CD8+ T cells on average had more expanded clones. Partial responders treated at 0.1-3.0 mg/kg exhibited clonal expansion among the lowest measured.

Some clones are missing from TCRdb's copy, which holds only in-frame ones; the method was immunoSEQ multiplex PCR. The table lists under 70,000 clones, roughly 86% of them singletons. V was clipped by 4 bases and J by 7 bases, with 16 bases between them. The CDR3 is 14 amino acids. Germline V CDR1 and CDR2: MNHNS, SASEGT. A remark on this clone: The antigen is unknown.

This TCR came from an adult with an advanced solid tumor such as melanoma, head and neck, liver or kidney cancer. Source: CD4+ or CD8+ T cells sorted from blood, taken in a trial of the OX40 agonist ivuxolimab. The chain is built from TRBV6-1 and TRBJ1-2; D is perhaps TRBD1 (6 bases). The CDR3 DNA follows: TGTGCCAGCAGTGCTACAGGGCAGGACGGTGGCTACACCTTC. It translates to CASSATGQDGGYTF.